The rows below give T cell receptor beta chains drawn from one sample of a study of sequential checkpoint blockade in melanoma. Using immunoSEQ multiplex PCR, the repertoire was profiled, and TCRdb retains in-frame clones only, with some absent. The sample carries 20,000 to 25,000 clones, about four fifths recorded once. Sample: CD8+ T cells sorted from blood (inferred from file names), taken from a patient given nivolumab and ipilimumab in sequence. These receptors came from a human donor with melanoma. The CDR3 runs from the conserved cysteine through the conserved F or W. Each record gives: clone size, D gene, J gene, V gene, CDR3 DNA, CDR3 protein. D genes are given only for firm matches. Not all rows give a size; the values are once, few, many and, for expanded clones, a class.

abundance: .; d_gene: .; j_gene: TRBJ2-3; v_gene: TRBV7-9; CDR3nt: TGTGCCAGCAGCTTTAGCACCACAGATACGCAGTATTTT; CDR3aa: CASSFSTTDTQYF
abundance: .; d_gene: .; j_gene: TRBJ2-1; v_gene: TRBV5-1; CDR3nt: TGCGCCAGCAGCTCTCGACAGACCAATGAGCAGTTCTTC; CDR3aa: CASSSRQTNEQFF
abundance: .; d_gene: TRBD1; j_gene: TRBJ1-5; v_gene: TRBV19; CDR3nt: TGTGCCAGTAGTATAGGGGGATGGGACAGGGGACTAAATCAGCCCCAGCATTTT; CDR3aa: CASSIGGWDRGLNQPQHF
abundance: few; d_gene: .; j_gene: TRBJ2-7; v_gene: TRBV6-6; CDR3nt: TGTGCCAGCAGTTACGGGGGGTACTACGAGCAGTACTTC; CDR3aa: CASSYGGYYEQYF
abundance: .; d_gene: .; j_gene: TRBJ2-7; v_gene: TRBV6-5; CDR3nt: TGTGCCAGCAGTTACTCGAGGGGGGCGGGGGACGAGCAGTACTTC; CDR3aa: CASSYSRGAGDEQYF
abundance: .; d_gene: TRBD1; j_gene: TRBJ2-5; v_gene: TRBV30; CDR3nt: TGTGCCTGGAGTGTACTGACAGGGCAAGAGACCCAGTACTTC; CDR3aa: CAWSVLTGQETQYF
abundance: .; d_gene: TRBD1; j_gene: TRBJ2-1; v_gene: TRBV18; CDR3nt: TGTGCCAGCTCACGGGACAGGGGGCCTGGTGAGCAGTTCTTC; CDR3aa: CASSRDRGPGEQFF
abundance: .; d_gene: .; j_gene: TRBJ2-3; v_gene: TRBV18; CDR3nt: TGTGCCAGCTCGCTACTCACAGATACGCAGTATTTT; CDR3aa: CASSLLTDTQYF
abundance: once; d_gene: TRBD1; j_gene: TRBJ1-2; v_gene: TRBV12-5; CDR3nt: TGTGCTAGTGGCACGGGACAGAGCCATGGCTACACCTTC; CDR3aa: CASGTGQSHGYTF
abundance: .; d_gene: TRBD1; j_gene: TRBJ1-1; v_gene: TRBV13; CDR3nt: TGTGCCAGCAGCTTAAGGGTAGGGACAGGGCAAAACACTGAAGCTTTCTTT; CDR3aa: CASSLRVGTGQNTEAFF
abundance: once; d_gene: TRBD2; j_gene: TRBJ2-5; v_gene: TRBV27; CDR3nt: TGTGCCAGCAGTCTCCAAGGACTAGCGGGAGGAAAGACCCAGTACTTC; CDR3aa: CASSLQGLAGGKTQYF
abundance: .; d_gene: .; j_gene: TRBJ2-7; v_gene: TRBV18; CDR3nt: TGTGCCAGCTCACCTACCTACGAGCAGTACTTC; CDR3aa: CASSPTYEQYF
abundance: .; d_gene: .; j_gene: TRBJ2-3; v_gene: TRBV2; CDR3nt: TGTGCCAGCACTGTACCCGGAGCCGGCACAGATACGCAGTATTTT; CDR3aa: CASTVPGAGTDTQYF
abundance: .; d_gene: TRBD2; j_gene: TRBJ2-7; v_gene: TRBV6-5; CDR3nt: TGTGCCAGCAGTTACAGCGGGATTGTCTCTCAGGAGCAGTACTTC; CDR3aa: CASSYSGIVSQEQYF
abundance: .; d_gene: .; j_gene: TRBJ1-1; v_gene: TRBV30; CDR3nt: TGTGCCTGGAAGAGGACAGTGAACACTGAAGCTTTCTTT; CDR3aa: CAWKRTVNTEAFF
abundance: .; d_gene: TRBD2; j_gene: TRBJ2-6; v_gene: TRBV5-1; CDR3nt: TGCGCCAGCAGCTTGGAAGCGGGAGGTGGGGCCAACGTCCTGACTTTC; CDR3aa: CASSLEAGGGANVLTF
abundance: .; d_gene: .; j_gene: TRBJ1-1; v_gene: TRBV30; CDR3nt: TGTGCCTGGAGGCCCAACAGGGAGAGGACTGAAGCTTTCTTT; CDR3aa: CAWRPNRERTEAFF
abundance: .; d_gene: TRBD2; j_gene: TRBJ2-1; v_gene: TRBV28; CDR3nt: TGTGCCAGCAGTTTCCGACTAGCGGGAGGGAGGAATGAGCAGTTCTTC; CDR3aa: CASSFRLAGGRNEQFF
abundance: .; d_gene: .; j_gene: TRBJ2-7; v_gene: TRBV7-8; CDR3nt: TGTGCCAGCAGCCCAAGCGTCCGCGGTTCGTCCTACGAGCAGTACTTC; CDR3aa: CASSPSVRGSSYEQYF
abundance: .; d_gene: .; j_gene: TRBJ2-1; v_gene: TRBV10-1; CDR3nt: TGCGCCAGCGTATCAACTAGTTACGCCTACAATGAGCAGTTCTTC; CDR3aa: CASVSTSYAYNEQFF
abundance: .; d_gene: TRBD1; j_gene: TRBJ2-1; v_gene: TRBV7-2; CDR3nt: TGTGCCAGCAGCTTCCTTCCGGCAGGGGGCCGCAATAATGAGCAGTTCTTC; CDR3aa: CASSFLPAGGRNNEQFF
abundance: .; d_gene: TRBD2; j_gene: TRBJ2-7; v_gene: TRBV18; CDR3nt: TGTGCCAGCTCACCAGCGGACGGACTAGCGGGTAGTACCTACGAGCAGTACTTC; CDR3aa: CASSPADGLAGSTYEQYF
abundance: .; d_gene: TRBD1; j_gene: TRBJ1-2; v_gene: TRBV10-2; CDR3nt: TGCGCCAGCAGTGAGATAGCAGGGGGCTATGGCTACACCTTC; CDR3aa: CASSEIAGGYGYTF
abundance: .; d_gene: .; j_gene: TRBJ1-6; v_gene: TRBV4-1; CDR3nt: TGCGCCAGCAGCCAAGATCGGGGAAATAATTCACCCCTCCACTTT; CDR3aa: CASSQDRGNNSPLHF
abundance: once; d_gene: TRBD1; j_gene: TRBJ2-6; v_gene: TRBV5-8; CDR3nt: TGTGCCAGCAGCTTGCTACTTGGACAGGAGTCTACTGGGGCCAACGTCCTGACTTTC; CDR3aa: CASSLLLGQESTGANVLTF